This record covers a single T cell receptor (beta chain). Its antigen is unidentified. A much more abundant neighbour one base away suggests this may be a read error. The sorted Tregs were CD4+CD25+CD127-/low cells. V shed 3 bases, J shed 12 bases, and the junction held 6 bases outside the gene matches. The CDR3 runs to 12 residues. Germline CDR1 reads SGDLS; CDR2 reads YYNGEE. Semi-nested PCR with Nested Universal Primer A followed constant-region reverse priming of full-length variable regions. TCRdb processed the 5' RACE reads anew with MiXCR; each CDR3 protein has one entry. The profile shows tens of thousands of distinct CDR3 sequences, about 26% of them singletons. Study-wide points: Tumor Treg TCRs overlapped most with tumor naive CD4+ cells. Tumor memory CD4+ T cell TCR gene usage was found to cluster with blood and lymph node memory CD4+ cells and with lymph node naive CD4+ cells.

The receptor was derived from a female donor with breast cancer. The gene calls are TRBV9 and TRBJ2-1, with 7 bases fitting TRBD2. The sequencing input was tumor-infiltrating Tregs sorted from the breast tumor. The CDR3 spells CASSAGLEGQFF. The CDR3 bases are TGTGCCAGCAGCGCAGGACTAGAGGGGCAGTTCTTC.